This TCR beta chain was captured by sequencing in a study of hypomethylating agent response in myelodysplastic syndrome. Study summary: Patients received azacitidine (most of the 11) or decitabine (3 of 11). The myelodysplastic syndrome patients comprised about nine men and a couple of women.

At survey resolution, around 400 ng of DNA per sample was split into two 200 ng replicates. As originally analysed: Previously reported viral-epitope specificity per VDJdb covered about 1.8% of 168,753 unique clonotypes. Some clones are missing from TCRdb's copy, which holds only in-frame ones; the method was immunoSEQ multiplex PCR. That table gives V, J and clone size, and the DNA gave D and trimming. The table includes 1,500 to 2,000 clones, 78% detected once. The CDR3 extends over 12 amino acids. The germline V and J ends were trimmed by 0 bases and 5 bases, with 5 bases remaining between them. The germline CDR1 and CDR2 sequences are MNHEY and SVGAGI.

This specimen was bone marrow, taken before or after starting hypomethylating agent treatment for myelodysplastic syndrome (not recorded which). This receptor was identified in a human donor with myelodysplastic syndrome. This chain joins TRBV6-5 and TRBJ2-7; D gene unclear. The CDR3 nucleotides are TGTGCCAGCAGTTACTCTTCCCACGAGCAGTACTTC. Its translation: CASSYSSHEQYF.